This is a list of T cell receptor beta chains from one sample in a study of OX40 agonist ivuxolimab in advanced cancers. Using immunoSEQ multiplex PCR, the repertoire was profiled, and TCRdb retains in-frame clones only, with some absent. Of about 96,000 clones detected, under 85% appear once; the ten largest clones hold approximately 6.3%. Sequences were derived from CD4+ or CD8+ T cells sorted from blood, sampled in a trial of the OX40 agonist ivuxolimab. The source of these receptors is an adult with an advanced solid tumor such as melanoma, head and neck, liver or kidney cancer. Each CDR3 is given with its conserved first and last residue. Fields, in order: D gene, V gene, clone size, J gene, CDR3 protein, CDR3 DNA. The D gene is left open where the match is weak. Clone size, where shown, is once, few, many, or a class for clones that have expanded.

NA	TRBV30	NA	TRBJ1-1	CAGSPPGAEAFF	TGTGCCGGGAGCCCCCCGGGGGCTGAAGCTTTCTTT
NA	TRBV18	NA	TRBJ1-5	CASSGANSNQPQHF	TGTGCCAGCTCGGGGGCAAATAGCAATCAGCCCCAGCATTTT
TRBD1	TRBV27	NA	TRBJ2-7	CASSISGGIYEQYF	TGTGCCAGCAGTATATCAGGGGGCATCTACGAGCAGTACTTC
NA	TRBV5-6	few	TRBJ1-5	CASSTGTAQPQHF	TGTGCCAGCAGCACAGGGACCGCTCAGCCCCAGCATTTT
NA	TRBV9	NA	TRBJ1-4	CASSVGGAGEKLFF	TGTGCCAGCAGCGTAGGAGGGGCAGGGGAAAAACTGTTTTTT
NA	TRBV7-3	NA	TRBJ2-3	CASSPRLAVTDTQYF	TGTGCCAGCAGCCCCCGGCTAGCAGTCACAGATACGCAGTATTTT
NA	TRBV19	once	TRBJ1-5	CASSSGHRGPQHF	TGTGCCAGTAGTTCGGGGCACCGTGGGCCCCAGCATTTT
NA	TRBV5-6	NA	TRBJ2-2	CASSPGGDGELFF	TGTGCCAGCAGCCCCGGCGGGGACGGGGAGCTGTTTTTT
NA	TRBV7-8	once	TRBJ1-5	CASSSSPGIGQPQHF	TGTGCCAGCAGCTCGTCGCCTGGGATTGGTCAGCCCCAGCATTTT
NA	TRBV7-6	once	TRBJ2-3	CASSLEGVLDTQYF	TGTGCCAGCAGCTTAGAAGGGGTTTTAGATACGCAGTATTTT
NA	TRBV4-1	NA	TRBJ2-2	CASSQPLNTGELFF	TGCGCCAGCAGCCAACCGCTTAACACCGGGGAGCTGTTTTTT
TRBD1	TRBV6-5	NA	TRBJ2-7	CATGQYVEQYF	TGTGCCACGGGACAGTACGTGGAGCAGTACTTC
NA	TRBV4-1	NA	TRBJ1-2	CASSQFPDNGYTF	TGCGCCAGCAGCCAATTTCCGGATAATGGCTACACCTTC
NA	TRBV7-9	NA	TRBJ1-2	CASRTPDDYGYTF	TGTGCCAGCCGTACTCCAGACGACTATGGCTACACCTTC
TRBD1	TRBV15	NA	TRBJ2-2	CATSRQGQGWTGELFF	TGTGCCACCAGCCGTCAGGGACAGGGGTGGACCGGGGAGCTGTTTTTT
TRBD1	TRBV5-1	NA	TRBJ1-2	CASSSAWQGANSYTF	TGCGCCAGCAGCTCCGCTTGGCAGGGGGCAAATTCCTACACCTTC
NA	TRBV20-1	few	TRBJ1-1	CSAPLNTEAFF	TGCAGTGCCCCCTTGAACACTGAAGCTTTCTTT
NA	TRBV5-1	NA	TRBJ2-3	CASSRAAATDTQYF	TGCGCCAGCAGCCGGGCGGCAGCCACAGATACGCAGTATTTT
NA	TRBV7-3	NA	TRBJ2-3	CASSLGGRNTDTQYF	TGTGCCAGCAGCTTGGGGGGACGTAACACAGATACGCAGTATTTT
TRBD1	TRBV9	NA	TRBJ1-1	CASSVGQGKTEAFF	TGTGCCAGCAGCGTAGGACAGGGGAAAACTGAAGCTTTCTTT
TRBD1	TRBV9	many	TRBJ1-6	CASSVGVGTDNSPLHF	TGTGCCAGCAGCGTAGGAGTAGGGACAGATAATTCACCCCTCCACTTT
TRBD2	TRBV5-6	NA	TRBJ2-3	CASSLAGTRGGADTQYF	TGTGCCAGCAGCTTAGCTGGCACGCGGGGGGGCGCAGATACGCAGTATTTT